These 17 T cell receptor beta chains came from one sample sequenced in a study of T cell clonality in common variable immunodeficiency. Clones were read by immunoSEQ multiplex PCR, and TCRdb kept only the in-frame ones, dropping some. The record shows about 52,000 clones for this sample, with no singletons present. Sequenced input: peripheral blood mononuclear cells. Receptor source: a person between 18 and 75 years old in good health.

The covered CDR3 bases are TGTGCCAGTAGTCGGGTCCCCTCCTACGAG. As protein: CASSRVPSYE. The whole CDR3 is CASSRVPSYEQYF. The chain carries TRBV19 and TRBJ2-7, with D uncertain. The read is 3 residues too short to cover the CDR3 end, so that end is filled in from the germline J gene. CDR1 and CDR2 from the germline V gene are LNHDA and SQIVND (reference sequence). There are 13 residues in the CDR3. The V gene lost 5 bases and the J gene lost 0 bases, with 8 bases spanning the gap. The full variable domain, in which reference TRBV19 and TRBJ2-7 provide the parts outside the CDR3, is DGGITQSPKYLFRKEGQNVTLSCEQNLNHDAMYWYRQDPGQGLRLIYYSQIVNDFQKGDIAEGYSVSREKKESFPLTVTSAQKNPTAFYLCASSRVPSYEQYFGPGTRLTVT.

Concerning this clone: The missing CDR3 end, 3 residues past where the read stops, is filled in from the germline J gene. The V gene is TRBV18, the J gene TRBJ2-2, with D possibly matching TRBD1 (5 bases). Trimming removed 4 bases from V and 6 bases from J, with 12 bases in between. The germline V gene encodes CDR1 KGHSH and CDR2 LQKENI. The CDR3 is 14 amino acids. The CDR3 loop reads CASSQTTGSGELFF. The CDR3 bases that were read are TGTGCCAGCTCACAAACCACAGGTTCCGGGGAG.

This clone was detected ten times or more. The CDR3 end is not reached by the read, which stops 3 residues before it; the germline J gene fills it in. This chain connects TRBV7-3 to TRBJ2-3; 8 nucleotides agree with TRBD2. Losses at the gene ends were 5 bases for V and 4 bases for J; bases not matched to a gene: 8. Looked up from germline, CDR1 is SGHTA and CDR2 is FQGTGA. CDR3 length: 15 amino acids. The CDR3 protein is CASSTRGGRSDTQYF. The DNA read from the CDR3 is TGTGCCAGCAGCACACGGGGGGGTAGGTCAGATACG.

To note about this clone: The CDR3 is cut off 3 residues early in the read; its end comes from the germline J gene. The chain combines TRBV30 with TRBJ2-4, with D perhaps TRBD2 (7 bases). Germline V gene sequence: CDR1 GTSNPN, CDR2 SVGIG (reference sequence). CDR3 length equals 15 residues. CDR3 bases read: TGTGCCTGGATGCGAGGGGGGGGCAGGAGCTATGGT. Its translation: CAWMRGGGRSYG. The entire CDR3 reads CAWMRGGGRSYGQYF.

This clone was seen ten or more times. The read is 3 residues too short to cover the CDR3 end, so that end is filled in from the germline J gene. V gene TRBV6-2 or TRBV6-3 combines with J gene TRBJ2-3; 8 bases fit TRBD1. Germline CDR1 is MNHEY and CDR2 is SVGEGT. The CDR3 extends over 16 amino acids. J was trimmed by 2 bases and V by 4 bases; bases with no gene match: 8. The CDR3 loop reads CASSFNRGKFTDTQYF. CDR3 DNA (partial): TGTGCCAGCAGTTTCAACAGGGGGAAATTCACAGATACG.

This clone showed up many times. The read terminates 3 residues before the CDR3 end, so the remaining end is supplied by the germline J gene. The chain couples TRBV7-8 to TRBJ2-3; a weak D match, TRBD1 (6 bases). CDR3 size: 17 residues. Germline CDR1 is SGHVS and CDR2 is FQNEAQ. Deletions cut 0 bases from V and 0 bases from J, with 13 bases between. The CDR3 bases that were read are TGTGCCAGCAGCTTAGCTAGTGACGGACAGAGCACAGATACG. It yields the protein CASSLASDGQSTDT. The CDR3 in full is CASSLASDGQSTDTQYF.

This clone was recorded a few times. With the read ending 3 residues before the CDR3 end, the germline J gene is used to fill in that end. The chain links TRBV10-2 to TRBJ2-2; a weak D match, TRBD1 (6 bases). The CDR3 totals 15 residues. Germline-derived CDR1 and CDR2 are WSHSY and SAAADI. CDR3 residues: CASSESPGENEKLFF. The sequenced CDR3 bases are TGCGCCAGCAGTGAGTCTCCAGGGGAGAATGAAAAG.

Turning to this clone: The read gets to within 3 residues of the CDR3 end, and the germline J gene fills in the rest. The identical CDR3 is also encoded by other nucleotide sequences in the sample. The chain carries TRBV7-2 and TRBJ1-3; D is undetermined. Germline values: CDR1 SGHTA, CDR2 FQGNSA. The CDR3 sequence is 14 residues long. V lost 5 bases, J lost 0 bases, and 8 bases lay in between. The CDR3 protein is CASSPYSSGNTIYF. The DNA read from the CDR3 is TGTGCCAGCAGCCCGTACAGCTCTGGAAACACC.

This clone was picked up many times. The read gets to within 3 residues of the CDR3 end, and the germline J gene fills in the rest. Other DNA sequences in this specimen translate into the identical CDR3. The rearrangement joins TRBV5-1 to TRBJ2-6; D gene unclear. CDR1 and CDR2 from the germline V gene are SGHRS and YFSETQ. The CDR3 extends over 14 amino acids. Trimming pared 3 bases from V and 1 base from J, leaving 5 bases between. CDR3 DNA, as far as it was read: TGCGCCAGCAGCTCGGGTTCTGGGGCCAACGTC. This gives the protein CASSSGSGANV. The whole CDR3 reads CASSSGSGANVLTF.

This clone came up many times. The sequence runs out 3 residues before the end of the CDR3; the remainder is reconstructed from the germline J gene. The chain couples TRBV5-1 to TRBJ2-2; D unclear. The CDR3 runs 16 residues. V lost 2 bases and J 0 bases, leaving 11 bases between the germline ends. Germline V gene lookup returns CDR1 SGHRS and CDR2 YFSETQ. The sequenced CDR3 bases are TGCGCCAGCAGCTTTGGCGACACCGCGAACACCGGGGAG. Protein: CASSFGDTANTGE. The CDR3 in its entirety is CASSFGDTANTGELFF.

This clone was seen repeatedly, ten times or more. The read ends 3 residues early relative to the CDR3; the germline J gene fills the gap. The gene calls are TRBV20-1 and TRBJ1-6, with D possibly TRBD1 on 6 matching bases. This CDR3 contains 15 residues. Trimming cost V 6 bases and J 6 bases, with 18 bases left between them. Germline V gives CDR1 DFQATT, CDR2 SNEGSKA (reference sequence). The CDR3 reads CSATDSGRGNSPLHF. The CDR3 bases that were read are TGCAGTGCCACGGACAGTGGCAGGGGTAATTCACCC.

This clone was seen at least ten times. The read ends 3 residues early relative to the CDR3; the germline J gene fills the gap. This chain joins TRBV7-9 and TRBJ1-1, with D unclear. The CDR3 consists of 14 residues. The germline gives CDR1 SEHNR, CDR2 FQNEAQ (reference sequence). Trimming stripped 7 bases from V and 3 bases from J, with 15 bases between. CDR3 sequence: CASTPQQAYTEAFF. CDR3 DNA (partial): TGTGCCAGCACCCCACAGCAGGCCTACACTGAA.

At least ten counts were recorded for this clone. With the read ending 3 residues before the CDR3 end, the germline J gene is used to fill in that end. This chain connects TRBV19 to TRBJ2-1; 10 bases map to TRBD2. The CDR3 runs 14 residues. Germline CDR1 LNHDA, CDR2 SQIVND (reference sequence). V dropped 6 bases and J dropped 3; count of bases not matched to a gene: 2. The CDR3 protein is CASRRTSGYNEQFF. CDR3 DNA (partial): TGTGCCAGTAGGAGGACTAGCGGCTACAATGAG. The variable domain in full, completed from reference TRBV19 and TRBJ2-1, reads DGGITQSPKYLFRKEGQNVTLSCEQNLNHDAMYWYRQDPGQGLRLIYYSQIVNDFQKGDIAEGYSVSREKKESFPLTVTSAQKNPTAFYLCASRRTSGYNEQFFGPGTRLTVL.

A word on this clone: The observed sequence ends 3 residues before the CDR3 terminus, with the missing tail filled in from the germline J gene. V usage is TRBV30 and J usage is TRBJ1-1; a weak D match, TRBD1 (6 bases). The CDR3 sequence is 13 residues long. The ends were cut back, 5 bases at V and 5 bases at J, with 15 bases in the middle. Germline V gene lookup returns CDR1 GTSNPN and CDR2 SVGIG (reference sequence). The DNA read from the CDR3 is TGTGCCTGGGTGACAACAGGGTATACTGAA. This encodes CAWVTTGYTE. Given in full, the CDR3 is CAWVTTGYTEAFF.

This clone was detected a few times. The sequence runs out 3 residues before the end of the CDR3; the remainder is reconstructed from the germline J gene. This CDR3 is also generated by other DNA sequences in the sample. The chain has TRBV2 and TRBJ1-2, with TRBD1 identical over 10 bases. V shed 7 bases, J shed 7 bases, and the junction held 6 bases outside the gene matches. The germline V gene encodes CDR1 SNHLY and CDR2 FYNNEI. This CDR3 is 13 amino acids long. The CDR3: CASIVGQGGGYTF. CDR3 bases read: TGTGCCAGCATCGTAGGACAGGGGGGTGGC.

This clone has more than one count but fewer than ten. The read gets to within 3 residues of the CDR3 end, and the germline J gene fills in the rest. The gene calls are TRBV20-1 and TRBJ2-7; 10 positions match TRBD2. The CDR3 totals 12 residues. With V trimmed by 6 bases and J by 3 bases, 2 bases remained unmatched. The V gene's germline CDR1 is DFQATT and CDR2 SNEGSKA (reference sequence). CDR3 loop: CSAGLAVYEQYF. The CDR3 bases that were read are TGCAGTGCAGGACTAGCGGTCTACGAG.

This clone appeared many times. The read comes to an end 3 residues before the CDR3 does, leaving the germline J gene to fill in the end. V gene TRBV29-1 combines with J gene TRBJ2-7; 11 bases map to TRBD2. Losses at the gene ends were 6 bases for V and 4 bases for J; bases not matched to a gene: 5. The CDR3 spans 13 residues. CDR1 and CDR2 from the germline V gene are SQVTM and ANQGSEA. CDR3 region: CSVLAGGRYEQYF. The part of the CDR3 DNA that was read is TGCAGCGTATTAGCGGGAGGGCGGTACGAG.